This TCR beta chain was captured in a study of T cell clonotyping in hematopoietic cell transplantation. The table came from immunoSEQ multiplex PCR; TCRdb's copy has only in-frame clones and leaves some out. The sample holds over 10,000 clones, 72% seen once. The V gene's germline CDR1 is SQVTM and CDR2 ANQGSEA. This CDR3 is 13 amino acids long. Trimming took 4 bases from V and 6 from J; bases not matched to a gene: 8. Material: peripheral blood mononuclear cells, obtained 180 days after allogeneic stem cell transplant. The origin of this receptor is a male patient between 60 and 69 years old who had an allogeneic stem cell transplant from an unrelated donor, so the T cells may come from the graft donor. Some clones in this sample may be carry-over from other donors' samples. This sequence joins TRBV29-1 and TRBJ1-2, with 7 bases matching TRBD1. CDR3 loop: CSVVTSGGHGYTF. As DNA, the CDR3 is TGCAGCGTTGTAACCTCAGGGGGGCATGGCTACACCTTC.